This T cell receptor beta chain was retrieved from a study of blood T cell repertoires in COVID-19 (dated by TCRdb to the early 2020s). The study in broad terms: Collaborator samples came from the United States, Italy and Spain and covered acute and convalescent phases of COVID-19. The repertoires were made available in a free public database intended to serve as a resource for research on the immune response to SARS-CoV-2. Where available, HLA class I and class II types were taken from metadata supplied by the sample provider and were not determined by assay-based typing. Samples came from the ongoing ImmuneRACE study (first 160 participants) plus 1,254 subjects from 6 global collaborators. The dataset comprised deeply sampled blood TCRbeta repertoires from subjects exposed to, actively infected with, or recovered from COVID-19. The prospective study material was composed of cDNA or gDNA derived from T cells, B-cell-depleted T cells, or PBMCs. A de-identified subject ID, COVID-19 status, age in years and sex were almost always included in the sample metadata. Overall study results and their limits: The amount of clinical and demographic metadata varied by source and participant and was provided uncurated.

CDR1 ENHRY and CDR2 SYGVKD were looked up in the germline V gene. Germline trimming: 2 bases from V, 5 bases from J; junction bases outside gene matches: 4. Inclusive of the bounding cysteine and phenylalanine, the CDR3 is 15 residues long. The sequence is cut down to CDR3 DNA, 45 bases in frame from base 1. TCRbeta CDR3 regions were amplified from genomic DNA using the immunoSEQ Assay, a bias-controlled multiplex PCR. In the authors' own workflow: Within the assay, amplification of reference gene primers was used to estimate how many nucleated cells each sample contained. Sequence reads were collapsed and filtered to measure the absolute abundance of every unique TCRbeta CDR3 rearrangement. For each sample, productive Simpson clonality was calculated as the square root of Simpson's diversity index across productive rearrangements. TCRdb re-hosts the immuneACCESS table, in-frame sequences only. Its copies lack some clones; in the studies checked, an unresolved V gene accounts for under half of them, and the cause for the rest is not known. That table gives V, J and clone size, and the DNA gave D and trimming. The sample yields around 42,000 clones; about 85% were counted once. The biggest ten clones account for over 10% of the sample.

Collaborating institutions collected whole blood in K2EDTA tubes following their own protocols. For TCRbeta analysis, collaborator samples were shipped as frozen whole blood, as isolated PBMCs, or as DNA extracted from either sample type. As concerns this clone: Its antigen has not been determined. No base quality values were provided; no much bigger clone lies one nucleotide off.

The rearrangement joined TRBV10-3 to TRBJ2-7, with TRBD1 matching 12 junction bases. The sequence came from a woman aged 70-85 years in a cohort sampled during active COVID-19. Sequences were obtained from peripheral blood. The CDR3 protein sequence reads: CAISERGQGANEQYF. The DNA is TGTGCCATCAGTGAGAGGGGACAGGGGGCAAACGAGCAGTACTTC.